Described below is a single T cell receptor (beta chain) sequence and its context. Its specific antigen is unknown. These data are taken from a study of cytomegalovirus exposure and HLA in healthy donors (dated by TCRdb to 2015 to 2018). Some background on the complete study: According to an earlier analysis of 550 to 750 of the donors, about 190 million T cells yielded over 90 million unique TCR beta sequences and 250 to 350 Gb of sequence data. To predict cytomegalovirus infection status, the study brought together high-throughput TCR immunosequencing, statistical association of individual TCRs with disease status, and machine learning. An earlier analysis of 500 to 650 of the donors applied high-throughput TCR beta sequencing to assess whether each TCR beta V gene segment acted as functional or pseudogenic. An early release that covered roughly 600 HLA-typed donors contained about 300 gigabases of sequencing data and about 84 million unique TCR sequences. A later analysis re-examined previously published TCR beta repertoires from several hundred donors and added high-resolution HLA genotyping to investigate patterns of TCR occurrence. All discovery cohort repertoires had been generated on a single sequencing platform. In addition to the first cohort of approximately 670 subjects, a separate validation cohort of 130 or so different subjects was used. A few DR-DQ haplotypes were treated as single units for association and clustering because of strong linkage in the cohort. Among about 410 genotyped donors of the cohort, an average of around 250,000 unique TCR beta nucleotide sequences was sequenced per donor, of which about 20% were non-productive. Alongside the repertoire data, information on donor age, sex, ethnicity and CMV serostatus was compiled. Of the approximately 400 genotyped donors, less than 85% were placed in the genetic ancestry cluster associated with self-reported Caucasian donors. The aim of the study was to test whether cataloging public T cell receptors could identify signatures of past pathogen exposure. Typing coverage varied by locus: about 620-630 donors for A, B, C, DRB1 and DQB1; about 520 for DQA1; more than 600 for DPA1; under 490 for DPB1. Class I and class II HLA loci were covered by the typing at four-digit resolution. The study profiled the T cell repertoires of hundreds of subjects by immunosequencing and related them to cytomegalovirus serostatus. Rather than drawing on any new phenotypic data, the later analysis identified candidate immune exposures from TCR beta sequences and the way those sequences occurred across donors. In a later genetic analysis, genome-wide SNP genotypes for about 60% of the 666 donors were used, and that subset was treated as a discovery cohort.

In total, 630 or so healthy bone marrow donors made up the cohort. Cohort members were all nominally healthy when sampled, although unrecorded immune exposures were likely present. The donor was CMV seropositive and was included in the group of approximately 310 seropositive cohort members. Each donor provided a peripheral blood sample, and peripheral blood mononuclear cells were used for TCR beta sequencing. The Qiagen DNeasy Blood Extraction Kit was used to extract genomic DNA from the blood cell samples. CDR1 is given as SGHRS and CDR2 as YFSETQ, both from the germline V gene. The CDR3 measures 16 amino acids from cysteine to phenylalanine. Only CDR3 DNA is held: 48 bases, read in frame from base 1. The trim is 4 bases for V and 5 bases for J, with a gap of 21 bases between the germline ends. Library generation was performed with the immunoSEQ multiplex PCR assay. The multiplex PCR relied on a mix of 60 forward primers for TCR Vbeta segments and 13 reverse primers for TCR Jbeta segments. A multiplex PCR assay on genomic DNA amplified the CDR3 region of rearranged TCR beta genes. The Illumina HiSeq System was used to sequence the amplified TCR beta libraries as 87-base-pair reads. Per the authors' processing: A later analysis counted approximately 76 million unique TCR beta chains across the 550 to 800 repertoires, and roughly 9.9 million of these chains were shared by at least two donors. A nearest-neighbor algorithm error-corrected the raw reads and collapsed the reads into unique sequences, merging closely related sequences to remove PCR and sequencing errors. V, D and J gene segments were assigned by aligning CDR3 sequences to IMGT reference sequences. For a sequence to be retained, a match of at least six nucleotides was required to both a V gene segment and a J gene segment. A rearrangement counted as productive if the CDR3 had no stop codons and remained in frame with V and J, and every other rearrangement counted as non-productive. CDR3 was defined according to IMGT convention as the region running from the second conserved V-encoded cysteine to the conserved J-encoded phenylalanine. The earlier analysis of fewer than 750 of the donors excluded sequences that lacked an unambiguous match to a single V gene segment. An earlier analysis of some 500 of the donors classified V segments as functional when productive rearrangements were above 56.7% and as segregating when the standard deviation between donors was above 5%. To diagnose cytomegalovirus status from the catalog of TCR beta chain sequences, a statistical classification framework was built. V and J gene assignment, in a later analysis, came from comparing TCR nucleotide sequences with IMGT/GENE-DB human TR gene sequences. In a later analysis, CDR3 sequences and most-parsimonious VDJ recombination scenarios were assigned using the TCRdist pipeline. In a later analysis, every TCR beta chain was defined by the combination of its CDR3 amino acid sequence and its V-gene family, and reads without a unique V-gene family were dropped. In a later analysis, 550 to 650 highly shared, low-generation-probability nucleotide sequences were removed to address suspected cross-contamination and a sequencing artifact. In a later analysis, a clonal expansion index was calculated for each public chain from normalized within-repertoire ranks of inferred template counts. A later analysis computed generation probabilities with a VDJ recombination model fitted to out-of-frame rearrangements, and checked the results against IGoR. In a later analysis, TCR-TCR, TCR-HLA and TCR-CMV co-occurrence was scored with hypergeometric tests, and a repertoire-size bias correction was applied to TCR pairs. A later analysis estimated false discovery rates by permuting HLA or CMV assignments 20 times. In a later analysis, co-occurring TCRs were grouped with DBSCAN, and TCRdist sequence similarity was added when clustering was performed within HLA-allele-positive subsets. Repertoires with fewer than 30,000 or more than 120,000 public chains were left out of co-occurrence clustering, as were about 5 repertoires with anomalous nucleotide sharing. In TCRdb, the immuneACCESS table is reduced to in-frame sequences with V and J assigned. These tables do not hold every clone; where another copy was compared, an unresolved V gene accounts for under half, and the others remain unexplained. The V and J calls and the clone size are those of that table, but D and trimming were determined from the DNA. In this sample's table one finds around 75,000 clones. The ten largest clonotypes hold roughly an eighth of the sample.

What the study reported, not specific to this receptor: The authors suggested that the approach could potentially be extended to other disease states and immunological phenotypes. In vitro tests confirmed that a few of the cytomegalovirus-associated TCR beta chains recognize cytomegalovirus antigens. The earlier analysis of 587 of the donors excluded approximately 15 rarely observed V segments, including chromosome 9 orphons, because counts were too low. In a later analysis, TCR association rates were found to vary across HLA loci, with the most associated TCRs seen for DRB1 alleles and the fewest for HLA-C alleles. A later genetic analysis reported fewer N-insertions in productive TCRs among donors in an Asian-associated ancestry cluster than the roughly 720-donor mean. The cohort was sequenced for TCR beta chains only, and without alpha or paired-chain data the features that could be detected were limited. Broadly in line with IMGT annotations, most TCR beta V segments showed up in productive rearrangements about 87% or about 30% of the time in an earlier analysis of 587 of the donors. V-gene and J-gene trimming of TCR beta chains was associated with a missense DCLRE1C variant in a later genetic analysis, and the association was replicated in an independent cohort. Immune exposure information for the cohort was limited to CMV serostatus. Compared with equally common non-associated chains, HLA-associated TCR beta chains in a later analysis were more clonally expanded and had lower generation probabilities. Correlated functional status among segregating V segments might reflect linkage disequilibrium, but an unknown experimental factor could not be ruled out. Because some donors lacked HLA typing at each locus, the association tests relied only on the typed subset. A later analysis reported that several top co-occurrence clusters appeared linked to parvovirus B19, influenza, CMV and Epstein-Barr virus. In the study, 150 to 200 TCR beta chains were listed as associated with cytomegalovirus. When HLA alleles, especially DR and DQ, strongly co-occurred, attributing TCR associations to individual alleles was difficult. Across donors, most TCR sequences were observed very rarely, whereas some public TCRs were present in many individuals. A further reported finding was that TCR beta sequences accurately predicted the HLA-A and HLA-B alleles for most subjects in the first cohort. Because the 87-base-pair reads could not distinguish some IMGT-functional V segments, including TRBV6-2 and TRBV6-3, those segments were excluded. The classifier was reported to diagnose cytomegalovirus status with high specificity and sensitivity in both the original and validation cohorts. In a later analysis, more than 15,000 TCR beta sequences were associated with specific HLA alleles at a false discovery rate of 0.05. Most CMV-associated TCR beta chains appeared to be HLA-restricted in a later analysis, and the HLA associations seemed to be driven largely by CMV exposure. The sequencing pipeline was judged likely to have produced a cluster of highly shared sequence variants as a technical artifact. Sequencing depth was assumed to be roughly uniform across donors in the presence/absence analyses, though that assumption may not hold.

This receptor was obtained from a man in his fifties or sixties in good health and CMV-seropositive. The V and J genes are TRBV5-1 and TRBJ2-5; 5 matching bases give a weak D call of TRBD2. Sequenced sample: PBMCs. The CDR3 reads CASSTRTPRSSETQYF. The DNA reads TGCGCCAGCAGCACTCGGACTCCGCGGTCGTCCGAGACCCAGTACTTC.